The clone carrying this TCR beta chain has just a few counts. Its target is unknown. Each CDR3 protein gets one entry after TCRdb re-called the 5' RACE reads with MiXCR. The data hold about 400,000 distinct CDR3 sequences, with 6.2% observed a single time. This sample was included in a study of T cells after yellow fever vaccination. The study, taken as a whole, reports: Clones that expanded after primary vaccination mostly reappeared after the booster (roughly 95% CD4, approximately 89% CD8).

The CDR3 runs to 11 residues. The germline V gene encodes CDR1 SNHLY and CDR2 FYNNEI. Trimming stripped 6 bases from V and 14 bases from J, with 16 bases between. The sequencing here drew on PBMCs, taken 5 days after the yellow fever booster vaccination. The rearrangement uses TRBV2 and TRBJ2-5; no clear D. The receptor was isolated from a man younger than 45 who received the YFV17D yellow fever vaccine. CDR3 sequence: CASRSRDRIYF. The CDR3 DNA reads TGTGCCAGCAGGTCGAGAGACCGAATATACTTC.